Detailed here is one TCR beta chain. The data were obtained in a study of T cell changes during pregnancy in multiple sclerosis. Data came from immunoSEQ multiplex PCR; TCRdb stores just in-frame clones and leaves some out. The sample has tens of thousands of clones; over 90% are singletons. The CDR3 contains 16 residues. V lost 4 bases to trimming and J lost 1 base; unmatched junction nucleotides: 10. Germline V gene data show CDR1 as GTSNPN and CDR2 as SVGIG (reference sequence). The sequenced sample was CD8+ T cells from peripheral blood mononuclear cells, obtained in the third trimester of pregnancy. This chain connects TRBV30 to TRBJ2-7; 10 bases agree with TRBD2. The receptor's source is a female donor with multiple sclerosis, enrolled in a pregnancy study. The CDR3 DNA follows: TGTGCCTGGACCTCTCAGCTAGCGGGAGCTTCCTACGAGCAGTACTTC. Translation: CAWTSQLAGASYEQYF.